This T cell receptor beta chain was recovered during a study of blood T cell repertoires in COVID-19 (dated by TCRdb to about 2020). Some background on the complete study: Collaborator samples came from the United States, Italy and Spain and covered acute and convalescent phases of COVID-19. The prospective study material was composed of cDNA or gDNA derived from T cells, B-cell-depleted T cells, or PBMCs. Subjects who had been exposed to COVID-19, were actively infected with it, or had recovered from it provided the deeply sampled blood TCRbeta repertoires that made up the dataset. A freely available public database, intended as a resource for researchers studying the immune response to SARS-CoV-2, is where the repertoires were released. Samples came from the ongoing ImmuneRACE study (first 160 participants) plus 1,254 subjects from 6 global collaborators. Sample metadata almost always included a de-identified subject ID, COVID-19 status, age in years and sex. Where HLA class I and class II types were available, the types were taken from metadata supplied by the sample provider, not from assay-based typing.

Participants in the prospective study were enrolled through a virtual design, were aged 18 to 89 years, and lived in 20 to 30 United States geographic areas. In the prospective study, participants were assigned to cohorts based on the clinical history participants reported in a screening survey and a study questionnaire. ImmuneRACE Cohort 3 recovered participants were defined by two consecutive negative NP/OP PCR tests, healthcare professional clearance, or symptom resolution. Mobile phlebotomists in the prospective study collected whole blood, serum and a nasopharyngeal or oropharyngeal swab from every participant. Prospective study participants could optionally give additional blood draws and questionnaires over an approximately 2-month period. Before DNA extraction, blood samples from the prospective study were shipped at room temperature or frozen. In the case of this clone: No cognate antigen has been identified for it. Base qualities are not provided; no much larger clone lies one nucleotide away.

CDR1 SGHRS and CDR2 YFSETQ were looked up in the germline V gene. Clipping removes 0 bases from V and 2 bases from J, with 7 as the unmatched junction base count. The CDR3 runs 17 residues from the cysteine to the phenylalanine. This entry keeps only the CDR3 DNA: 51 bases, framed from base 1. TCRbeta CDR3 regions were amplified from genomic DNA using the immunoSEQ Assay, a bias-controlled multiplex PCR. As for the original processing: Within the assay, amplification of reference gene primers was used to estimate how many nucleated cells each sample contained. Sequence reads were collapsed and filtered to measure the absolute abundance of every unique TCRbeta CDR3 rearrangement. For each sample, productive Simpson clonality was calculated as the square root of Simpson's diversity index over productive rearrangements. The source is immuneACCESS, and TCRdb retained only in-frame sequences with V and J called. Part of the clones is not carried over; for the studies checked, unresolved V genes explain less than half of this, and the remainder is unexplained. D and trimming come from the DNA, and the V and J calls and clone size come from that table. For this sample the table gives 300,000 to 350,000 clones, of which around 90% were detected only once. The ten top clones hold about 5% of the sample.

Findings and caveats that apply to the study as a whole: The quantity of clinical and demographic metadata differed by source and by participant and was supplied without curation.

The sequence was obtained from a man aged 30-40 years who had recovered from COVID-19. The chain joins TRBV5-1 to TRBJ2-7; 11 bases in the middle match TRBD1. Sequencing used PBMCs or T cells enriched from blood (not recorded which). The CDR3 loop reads CASSLAPRTGGPYEQYF. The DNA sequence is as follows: TGCGCCAGCAGCTTGGCCCCTCGGACAGGGGGCCCCTACGAGCAGTACTTC.